Listed below are T cell receptor beta chains from one sample, sequenced in a study of CD8 T cells in ankylosing spondylitis. TCRdb fed the 5' RACE reads into MiXCR, producing one record per CDR3 protein. Of roughly 160,000 distinct CDR3 sequences in the sample, 11% are singletons; the top ten hold 25% to 30%. Sequencing input: blood, either unsorted or a sorted T cell fraction (not recorded which). Receptors were obtained from a male donor with ankylosing spondylitis or in good health (not recorded which). Each CDR3 is given with its conserved first and last residue. D genes are given only for firm matches. Rows may omit the clone size; those that give it use once, few, many or a size class.

size | J | D | V | DNA | CDR3
few | TRBJ2-3 | TRBD2 | TRBV15 | TGTGCCACCAGCTCCCCGTTAGGGACTAGCGGGTCTAGCACAGATACGCAGTATTTT | CATSSPLGTSGSSTDTQYF
- | TRBJ2-7 | - | TRBV11-2 | TGTGCCAGCAGCTTAGGGACAGTCTCAACGACAAGCTCCTACGAGCAGTACTTC | CASSLGTVSTTSSYEQYF
many | TRBJ2-1 | TRBD2 | TRBV7-2 | TGTGCCAGCAGCATTCTAGCGGGGGGGATCCTTTACAATGAGCAGTTCTTC | CASSILAGGILYNEQFF
few | TRBJ2-3 | - | TRBV7-2 | TGTGCCAGCAGCGCCCAACCTTGGGGCACAGATACGCAGTATTTT | CASSAQPWGTDTQYF
many | TRBJ2-7 | TRBD2 | TRBV20-1 | TGCAGTGCTCTCGGACTAGCGGGGGACTACTACGAGCAGTACTTC | CSALGLAGDYYEQYF
- | TRBJ1-3 | - | TRBV7-2 | TGTGCCAGCAGCTTAGGATGGGGGCCGGGAAACACCATATATTTT | CASSLGWGPGNTIYF
many | TRBJ2-2 | - | TRBV12-3/TRBV12-4 | TGTGCCAGCACCCCCGGGACAAGGGAGCTGTTTTTT | CASTPGTRELFF
many | TRBJ1-3 | - | TRBV4-3 | TGCGCCAGCAGCCAAGATCTAACGGGAAACACCATATATTTT | CASSQDLTGNTIYF
- | TRBJ2-2 | - | TRBV15 | TGTGCCACCAGCAGAGATCGAGGGGGGACACCTCAAGGGGGGGAGCTGTTTTTT | CATSRDRGGTPQGGELFF
many | TRBJ1-1 | - | TRBV5-1 | TGCGCCAGCAGCTCATCCGGGCACCTTGAAGCTTTCTTT | CASSSSGHLEAFF
many | TRBJ1-1 | TRBD1 | TRBV5-8 | TGTGCCAGCAGCGCACCCGGACAGGGGGCGAACACTGAAGCTTTCTTT | CASSAPGQGANTEAFF
few | TRBJ1-4 | - | TRBV2 | TGTGCCAGCTCATGGCAGGGATCAAATGAAAAACTGTTTTTT | CASSWQGSNEKLFF
many | TRBJ2-1 | TRBD2 | TRBV5-1 | TGCGCCAGCACTAGCGGTACTCCATACAATGAGCAGTTCTTC | CASTSGTPYNEQFF
many | TRBJ2-6 | - | TRBV5-8 | TGTGCCAGCAGCGGAACAATCTTGCACAACTCTGGGGCCAACGTCCTGACTTTC | CASSGTILHNSGANVLTF
once | TRBJ2-7 | - | TRBV28 | TGTGCCATCGGCCCCCGTCTCCCCGGTTCAGCCCACGAGCAGTACTTC | CAIGPRLPGSAHEQYF
- | TRBJ2-3 | - | TRBV3-1 | TGTGCCAGCAGCCAGGGTACAGATACGCAGTATTTT | CASSQGTDTQYF
many | TRBJ2-7 | TRBD2 | TRBV10-3 | TGTGCCATCAGTGATCCGATAGCGGGGGGTCCAGAGTTCTACGAGCAGTACTTC | CAISDPIAGGPEFYEQYF
- | TRBJ2-5 | - | TRBV7-9 | TGTGCCAGCAGCCCCCCGTTCGGAGAGACCCAGTACTTC | CASSPPFGETQYF
many | TRBJ1-2 | - | TRBV5-1 | TGCGCCAGCAGCACCGGACAGCCCAATAACTATGGCTACACCTTC | CASSTGQPNNYGYTF
- | TRBJ2-6 | TRBD2 | TRBV13 | TGTGCCAGCAGCCAATTTAGCGGGGGGGTCTCTGGGGCCAACGTCCTGACTTTC | CASSQFSGGVSGANVLTF
many | TRBJ1-1 | - | TRBV5-1 | TGCGCCAGCAGCTTGGTTGGCACCATGAACACTGAAGCTTTCTTT | CASSLVGTMNTEAFF
few | TRBJ2-5 | - | TRBV5-1 | TGCGCCAGCAGCAGGGGACAAGAGACCCAGTACTTC | CASSRGQETQYF
many | TRBJ1-2 | - | TRBV3-1 | TGTGCCAGCAGCCAGGGCAGTCAAGCTAACTATGGCTACACCTTC | CASSQGSQANYGYTF
many | TRBJ2-5 | TRBD1 | TRBV5-1 | TGCGCCAGCAGCGAACGGACAGGGTCGGAGGAGACCCAGTACTTC | CASSERTGSEETQYF
many | TRBJ2-1 | TRBD1 | TRBV12-3/TRBV12-4 | TGTGCCAGCAGCCCGGACAGGGGCGCTGAGCAGTTCTTC | CASSPDRGAEQFF
many | TRBJ2-1 | TRBD2 | TRBV12-3/TRBV12-4 | TGTGCCAGCAGTTTCCTGACTAGCGGGAGCTCGAATGAGCAGTTCTTC | CASSFLTSGSSNEQFF
- | TRBJ1-3 | - | TRBV12-3/TRBV12-4 | TGTGCCAGCAGTCGAGACAGCGAGATTGGAAACACCATATATTTT | CASSRDSEIGNTIYF
many | TRBJ2-5 | TRBD1 | TRBV20-1 | TGCAGTTTCACTCCCGGGACAGGGACCGAGACCCAGTACTTC | CSFTPGTGTETQYF
many | TRBJ2-1 | - | TRBV6-4 | TGTGCCAGCAGTGACCCTAGTAGCCCTGGGAATGAGCAGTTCTTC | CASSDPSSPGNEQFF
many | TRBJ2-7 | TRBD2 | TRBV5-6 | TGTGCCAGCAGCGTCGAACGGACTAGCGGGAGTCACGAGCAGTACTTC | CASSVERTSGSHEQYF
few | TRBJ2-7 | TRBD1 | TRBV5-1 | TGCGCCAGCAGCTTGGATTGGACAGGGGGTATTGTCTACGAGCAGTACTTC | CASSLDWTGGIVYEQYF
many | TRBJ2-1 | TRBD1 | TRBV5-6 | TGTGCCAGCAGCTTGGTGGGGACAGGGGACAATGAGCAGTTCTTC | CASSLVGTGDNEQFF
many | TRBJ1-1 | - | TRBV6-2/TRBV6-3 | TGTGCCAGCAGTTACCCGGTGGGTATGAACACTGAAGCTTTCTTT | CASSYPVGMNTEAFF
many | TRBJ1-4 | - | TRBV29-1 | TGCAGCGTTGAAGAAGGGGGGGCTGGTGAAAAACTGTTTTTT | CSVEEGGAGEKLFF
many | TRBJ2-2 | TRBD2 | TRBV5-1 | TGCGCCAGCAGCTTGGCGGCGGGAGTCGACACCGGGGAGCTGTTTTTT | CASSLAAGVDTGELFF
few | TRBJ1-1 | TRBD1 | TRBV6-1 | TGTGCCAGCAGTGCCGACAGGGGGATCACTGAAGCTTTCTTT | CASSADRGITEAFF
- | TRBJ2-3 | TRBD2 | TRBV7-2 | TGTGCCAGCAGCTTAGTGCGGGGGGGCACAGATACGCAGTATTTT | CASSLVRGGTDTQYF
many | TRBJ2-3 | - | TRBV5-1 | TGCGCCAGCAGCTTGGAGCTCAGCACAGATACGCAGTATTTT | CASSLELSTDTQYF
- | TRBJ2-2 | TRBD1 | TRBV29-1 | TGCAGCGTTGTGAGGGACAGGGGAAGTTCTGGACCCGGGGAGCTGTTTTTT | CSVVRDRGSSGPGELFF
- | TRBJ2-3 | TRBD2 | TRBV7-8 | TGTGCCAGCAGCCTGGGACTAGCGGGGGGGCCAGATACGCAGTATTTT | CASSLGLAGGPDTQYF
many | TRBJ1-2 | - | TRBV5-1 | TGCGCCAGCAGCGGCAGGCCTAACTATGGCTACACCTTC | CASSGRPNYGYTF